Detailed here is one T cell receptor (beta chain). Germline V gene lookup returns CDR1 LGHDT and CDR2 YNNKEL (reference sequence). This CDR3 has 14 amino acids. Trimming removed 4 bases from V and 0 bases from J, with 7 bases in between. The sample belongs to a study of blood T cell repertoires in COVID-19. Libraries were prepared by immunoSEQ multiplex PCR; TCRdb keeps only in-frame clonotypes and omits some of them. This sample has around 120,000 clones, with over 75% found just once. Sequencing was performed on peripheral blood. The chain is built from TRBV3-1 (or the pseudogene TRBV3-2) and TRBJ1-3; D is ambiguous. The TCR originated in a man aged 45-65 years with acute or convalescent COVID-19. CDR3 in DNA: TGTGCCAGCAGCCGGGAGGGCTCTGGAAACACCATATATTTT. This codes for CASSREGSGNTIYF.